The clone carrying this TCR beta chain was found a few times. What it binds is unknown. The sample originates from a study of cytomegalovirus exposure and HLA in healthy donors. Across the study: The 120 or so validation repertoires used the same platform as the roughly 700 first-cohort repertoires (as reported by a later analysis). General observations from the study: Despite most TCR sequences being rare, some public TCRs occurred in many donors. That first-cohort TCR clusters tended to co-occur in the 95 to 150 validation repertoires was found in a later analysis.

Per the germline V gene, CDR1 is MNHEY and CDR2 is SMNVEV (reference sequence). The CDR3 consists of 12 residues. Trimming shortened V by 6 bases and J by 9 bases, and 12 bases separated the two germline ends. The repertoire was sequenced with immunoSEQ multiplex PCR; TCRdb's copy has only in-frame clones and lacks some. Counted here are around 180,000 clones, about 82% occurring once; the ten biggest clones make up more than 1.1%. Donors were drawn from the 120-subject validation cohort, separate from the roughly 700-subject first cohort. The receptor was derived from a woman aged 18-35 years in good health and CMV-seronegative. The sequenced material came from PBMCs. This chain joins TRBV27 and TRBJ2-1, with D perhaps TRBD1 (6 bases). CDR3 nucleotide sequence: TGTGCCAGCAGAGGGGGATGGGGTGAGCAGTTCTTC. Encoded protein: CASRGGWGEQFF.